This TCR beta chain derives from a study of blood T cell repertoires in COVID-19. Study-wide background: The analysed material was cDNA or gDNA that came from T cells, B-cell-depleted T cells, or PBMCs.

Sequencing used immunoSEQ multiplex PCR; TCRdb keeps in-frame clones, though not all of them. The sample has hundreds of thousands of clones; around 88% are singletons. The cohort comprised adults aged roughly 18 to 95 years residing in some 24 US areas. Recovered status in Cohort 3 required two negative PCRs, clearance, or symptom resolution. This clone occurred once. This receptor was taken from a woman aged 40-49 years who had recovered from COVID-19. Sequenced: PBMCs or T cells enriched from blood (not recorded which).

The CDR3 reads CASSYDRGDSNQPQHF. For the CDR3, the DNA is TGTGCCAGCAGTTATGACAGGGGAGATAGCAATCAGCCCCAGCATTTT. The rearrangement links TRBV6-5 to TRBJ1-5, with 8 bases fitting TRBD1. Trimming took 3 bases from V and 0 from J; bases not matched to a gene: 4. The CDR3 covers 16 residues. The germline CDR1 and CDR2 sequences are MNHEY and SVGAGI.